This T cell receptor beta chain was observed in a study of OX40 agonist ivuxolimab in advanced cancers. The overall study: Partial responses were achieved by three patients: one hepatocellular carcinoma, two cutaneous melanoma.

Overall study findings and caveats: Some patients who did not respond also had low normalized T-cell clonal expansion.

The CDR3 runs 13 residues. Trimming removed 4 bases at V and 7 bases at J, with 11 bases between. Germline CDR1 SNHLY, CDR2 FYNNEI. Assay: immunoSEQ multiplex PCR; the TCRdb copy retains only in-frame clones and omits some. The sample includes 60,000 to 75,000 clones, 84% of them seen just once. A word on this clone: Its antigen is not identified.

The rearrangement links TRBV2 to TRBJ2-1; unclear D gene. Material: CD4+ or CD8+ T cells sorted from blood, obtained in a trial of the OX40 agonist ivuxolimab. The clonotype was recovered from an adult with an advanced solid tumor such as melanoma, head and neck, liver or kidney cancer. The CDR3: CASSASAANEQFF. In nucleotides, the CDR3 is TGTGCCAGCAGTGCGTCGGCAGCGAATGAGCAGTTCTTC.